The following is a T cell receptor (beta chain) sequence with its context. Profiling relied on immunoSEQ multiplex PCR, and the TCRdb table lists in-frame clones only, not all of them. The repertoire holds over 95,000 clones, with 70% to 85% as singletons. Germline-derived CDR1 and CDR2 are KGHSH and LQKENI. The CDR3 consists of 15 residues. J was trimmed by 6 bases and V by 3 bases; bases with no gene match: 7. This record comes from a study of OX40 agonist ivuxolimab in advanced cancers. The receptor was isolated from an adult with an advanced solid tumor such as melanoma, head and neck, liver or kidney cancer. The material was CD4+ or CD8+ T cells sorted from blood, obtained in a trial of the OX40 agonist ivuxolimab. The rearrangement uses TRBV18 and TRBJ1-3; TRBD1 matches 8 bases. CDR3 loop: CASSPGGQGENTIYF. CDR3 nucleotides: TGTGCCAGCTCACCCGGCGGACAGGGAGAAAACACCATATATTTT.